These 26 T cell receptor beta chains originate from one sample sequenced in a study of cytomegalovirus exposure and HLA in healthy donors. PCR primers comprised 60 Vbeta and 13 Jbeta primers. Data came from immunoSEQ multiplex PCR; TCRdb stores just in-frame clones and leaves some out. The table includes 250,000 to 350,000 clones, roughly 88% detected once. Sequenced input: PBMCs. All receptors derive from a man in his forties in good health and CMV-seropositive.

The V and J genes are TRBV7-9 and TRBJ2-7; the D gene is possibly TRBD2 (6 bases). The V gene lost 2 bases and the J gene lost 0 bases, with 17 bases spanning the gap. The CDR3 runs 17 residues. Per the germline V gene, CDR1 is SEHNR and CDR2 is FQNEAQ (reference sequence). The CDR3 loop reads CASSLLLRDGSSYEQYF. The CDR3 DNA reads as TGTGCCAGCAGCTTACTATTAAGAGACGGGAGCTCCTACGAGCAGTACTTC.

This chain joins TRBV5-1 and TRBJ2-3; 8 bases are a match to TRBD2. CDR1 and CDR2 (germline): SGHRS, YFSETQ. The CDR3 covers 15 residues. J lost 2 bases, V lost 7 bases, and 9 bases had no gene match. The CDR3 sequence: CASRRAGAVTDTQYF. CDR3 DNA sequence: TGCGCCAGCCGAAGAGCGGGAGCGGTCACAGATACGCAGTATTTT.

The rearrangement links TRBV27 to TRBJ2-2; 7 bases align to TRBD2. The germline CDR1 and CDR2 sequences are MNHEY and SMNVEV (reference sequence). After removal of 3 bases from V and 1 base from J, the junction contained 2 bases not matched to a gene. The CDR3 runs to 15 residues. Here the CDR3 DNA reads TGTGCCAGCAGTTTCCGCGGGAGGAACACCGGGGAGCTGTTTTTT. This translates into CASSFRGRNTGELFF.

Note on this clone: Other DNA sequences in this specimen translate into the identical CDR3. The chain is built from TRBV10-3 and TRBJ2-7; 9 positions match TRBD2. There are 13 residues in the CDR3. CDR1 is ENHRY, CDR2 SYGVKD, per germline. V gave up 7 bases and J gave up 0 bases; unmatched junction bases: 1. CDR3 in DNA: TGTGCCATCAATAGCGGGAGCTCCTACGAGCAGTACTTC. Amino acid sequence: CAINSGSSYEQYF.

The genes are TRBV28 and TRBJ2-3; 15 bases map to TRBD2. Trimming cost V 5 bases and J 0 bases; bases outside gene matches: 3. The CDR3 extends over 17 amino acids. Germline-derived CDR1 and CDR2 are MDHEN and SYDVKM. The CDR3 reads CASSPGLAGGSTDTQYF. In DNA, the CDR3 is TGTGCCAGCAGTCCGGGACTAGCGGGAGGTAGCACAGATACGCAGTATTTT.

The V gene is TRBV27, the J gene TRBJ1-1; D perhaps matches TRBD1 (6 bases). CDR1 is MNHEY and CDR2 is SMNVEV in the germline V gene (reference sequence). Trimming left V 7 bases short and J 0 bases short, with 15 bases between. The CDR3 runs to 15 residues. Written as DNA, the CDR3 is TGTGCCAGCATGCCTCTGACAGGAATGAACACTGAAGCTTTCTTT. Protein sequence: CASMPLTGMNTEAFF.

Here the CDR3 reads CASSVTSGSTDTQYF. The CDR3 region has the DNA TGTGCCAGCAGTGTGACTAGCGGGAGCACAGATACGCAGTATTTT. The chain links TRBV2 to TRBJ2-3; 10 bases line up with TRBD2. CDR3 size: 15 residues. V was pared by 4 bases and J by 0 bases, with 1 base of the junction left unmatched. CDR1 is SNHLY, CDR2 FYNNEI, per germline.

The chain carries TRBV29-1 and TRBJ2-2; a weak D match, TRBD2 (6 bases). Germline V gives CDR1 SQVTM, CDR2 ANQGSEA. V was clipped by 5 bases and J by 1 base, with 8 bases between them. This CDR3 spans 13 amino acids. DNA for the CDR3: TGCAGCGTTTGGCGGGAGAACACCGGGGAGCTGTTTTTT. It codes for CSVWRENTGELFF.

The chain carries TRBV5-1 and TRBJ1-5; tentatively, D is TRBD1 (5 bases). This CDR3 has 14 amino acids. Germline-derived CDR1 and CDR2 are SGHRS and YFSETQ. Trimming took off 0 bases at V and 4 bases at J, with 8 bases between the two ends. CDR3 loop: CASSLAQGNQPQHF. The CDR3 DNA follows: TGCGCCAGCAGCTTGGCGCAGGGTAATCAGCCCCAGCATTTT. Drawing the rest from reference TRBV5-1 and TRBJ1-5, the complete variable domain is KAGVTQTPRYLIKTRGQQVTLSCSPISGHRSVSWYQQTPGQGLQFLFEYFSETQRNKGNFPGRFSGRQFSNSRSEMNVSTLELGDSALYLCASSLAQGNQPQHFGDGTRLSIL.

Comment on this clone: At one end the junction does not follow the germline gene, possibly because of a read error. The chain couples TRBV7-9 to TRBJ1-4, with unresolved D. Germline loops: CDR1 SEHNR, CDR2 FQNEAQ (reference sequence). The CDR3 has 12 amino acids. The CDR3 reads CSSSRDGEKLFF. The CDR3 DNA follows: TGTTCCAGCAGCCGTGACGGGGAAAAACTGTTTTTT.

J is TRBJ2-7 and V is TRBV7-2; 8 bases are shared with TRBD2. The CDR3 contains 14 residues. The V segment lost 3 bases and the J segment 5 bases; nucleotides outside the gene matches: 6. The germline CDR1 and CDR2 sequences are SGHTA and FQGNSA. The CDR3, as DNA: TGTGCCAGCAGCTTCTTCCCACTAGCGGACGAGCAGTACTTC. Its protein is CASSFFPLADEQYF.

The genes are TRBV19 and TRBJ2-3, with 10 bases aligning to TRBD2. This CDR3 region has 16 residues. With V trimmed by 3 bases and J by 5 bases, 8 bases remained unmatched. The germline CDR1 and CDR2 sequences are LNHDA and SQIVND (reference sequence). Written as DNA, the CDR3 is TGTGCCAGTAGTATTGCTCTAGCGGGAGCTCTAGATACGCAGTATTTT. Amino acids: CASSIALAGALDTQYF.

The chain recombines TRBV7-9 with TRBJ2-5, with TRBD2 as a possible D gene (5 bases). The J call may be faulty, since TRBJ2-7 better matches the DNA end. The CDR3 loop spans 13 amino acids. Germline assignment: CDR1 SEHNR and CDR2 FQNEAQ (reference sequence). Here the CDR3 DNA reads TGTGCCAGCAGCTTGGAGGATGGATACGAGCAGTACTTC. This gives the protein CASSLEDGYEQYF.

CDR3 DNA: TGTGCGATCTCGCGGGAGACCTACGAGCAGTACTTC. Translated, it gives CAISRETYEQYF. The J gene is TRBJ2-7, the V gene TRBV30; 7 bases map to TRBD2. Germline values: CDR1 GTSNPN, CDR2 SVGIG (reference sequence). The CDR3 length is 12 residues.

This sequence joins TRBV27 and TRBJ1-1; D gene unclear. Trimming cost V 1 base and J 0 bases, with 6 bases left between them. The CDR3 spans 14 residues. Germline CDR1 MNHEY, CDR2 SMNVEV (reference sequence). Here the CDR3 reads CASSLWPVNTEAFF. The CDR3 DNA reads as TGTGCCAGCAGTTTATGGCCAGTGAACACTGAAGCTTTCTTT.

The rearrangement links TRBV28 to TRBJ2-7; D gene ambiguous. Germline-derived CDR1 and CDR2 are MDHEN and SYDVKM. This CDR3 has 16 amino acids. The V end lost 4 bases, the J end lost 0 bases, and 16 bases lay between the germline ends. CDR3 in amino acids: CASSSPVQVISYEQYF. In DNA, the CDR3 is TGTGCCAGCAGTTCCCCTGTCCAGGTCATCTCCTACGAGCAGTACTTC.

In its sample, this clone was seen a few times. The rearrangement links TRBV28 to TRBJ1-5, with D perhaps TRBD1 (5 bases). The CDR3 extends over 12 amino acids. In germline, CDR1 is MDHEN, CDR2 SYDVKM. Trimming shortened V by 7 bases and J by 7 bases, and 11 bases separated the two germline ends. The CDR3: CASKQAQQPQHF. CDR3 nucleotides: TGTGCCAGCAAACAGGCACAACAGCCCCAGCATTTT.

In regard to this clone: Compared with germline, one end of the junction differs, possibly owing to a read error. This sequence joins TRBV7-9 and TRBJ2-7; 10 bases agree with TRBD2. CDR3 length equals 16 residues. CDR1 is SEHNR, CDR2 FQNEAQ, per germline (reference sequence). The CDR3, as DNA: TGTTCCAGCAGCCACGCCGGGACTAGCGAGGCCTACGAGCAGTACTTC. The encoded protein is CSSSHAGTSEAYEQYF.

The chain uses TRBV25-1 and TRBJ2-1, with 9 bases aligning to TRBD2. Germline CDR1 and CDR2: MGHDK and SYGVNS. Trimming cost V 6 bases and J 6 bases; bases outside gene matches: 9. The CDR3 loop spans 15 amino acids. This CDR3 is CASRGLLAGLNEQFF. In DNA, the CDR3 is TGTGCCAGCAGGGGTTTACTAGCGGGCCTCAATGAGCAGTTCTTC. Looking up the rest from reference TRBV25-1 and TRBJ2-1 gives the full variable domain: EADIYQTPRYLVIGTGKKITLECSQTMGHDKMYWYQQDPGMELHLIHYSYGVNSTEKGDLSSESTVSRIRTEHFPLTLESARPSHTSQYLCASRGLLAGLNEQFFGPGTRLTVL.

This clone appeared a single time. The genes are TRBV2 and TRBJ1-1; no clear D gene. Germline CDR1 and CDR2: SNHLY and FYNNEI. The CDR3 length is 13 residues. V lost 4 bases and J lost 3, with 9 bases in between. The CDR3 spells CASSGATYTEAFF. The DNA for the CDR3 is TGTGCCAGCAGTGGGGCCACCTACACTGAAGCTTTCTTT.

The chain is built from TRBV4-3 and TRBJ1-2, with 8 nucleotides matching TRBD1. With V trimmed by 3 bases and J by 2 bases, 2 bases remained unmatched. The CDR3 spans 14 residues. Germline loops: CDR1 LGHNA, CDR2 YSLEER. The CDR3 DNA follows: TGCGCCAGCAGCCAGACAGGGGTAAACTATGGCTACACCTTC. This translates into CASSQTGVNYGYTF.

This clone was seen more than once but under ten times. The chain uses TRBV6-6 and TRBJ2-1, with D perhaps TRBD2 (6 bases). CDR1 and CDR2 (germline): MNHNY, SVGAGI (reference sequence). The CDR3 contains 13 residues. V was shortened by 5 bases and J by 3 bases, with 8 bases between the two germline ends. This chain's CDR3 is CASSVTSYNEQFF. CDR3 DNA: TGTGCCAGCAGTGTGACTAGCTACAATGAGCAGTTCTTC.

V gene TRBV27 combines with J gene TRBJ2-1; the D gene is possibly TRBD2 (6 bases). The germline V gene has CDR1 MNHEY and CDR2 SMNVEV (reference sequence). The CDR3 covers 14 residues. Trimming removed 3 bases at V and 6 bases at J, with 12 bases between. The CDR3 sequence is CASSLLAEANEQFF. CDR3 sequence (DNA): TGTGCCAGCAGTTTGTTAGCGGAGGCCAATGAGCAGTTCTTC.

CDR3 DNA: TGTGCCAGCACCCCCTTGGGAAGGGGGAGTTCTTTCTTT. Its translation: CASTPLGRGSSFF. The rearrangement joins TRBV6-1 to TRBJ1-1, with D tentatively TRBD1 (6 bases). This CDR3 is built from 13 residues. CDR1 MNHNS and CDR2 SASEGT come from the germline V gene. V was cut by 7 bases and J by 12 bases, with 21 bases left in between.

V usage is TRBV4-1 and J usage is TRBJ2-3, with TRBD1 as a possible D gene (6 bases). Germline assignment: CDR1 MGHRA and CDR2 YSYEKL. The V end was cut by 0 bases, the J end by 3 bases, with 10 bases between. The CDR3 consists of 15 residues. The CDR3 DNA reads TGCGCCAGCAGCCAAGATGCCAGGGGAACAGATACGCAGTATTTT. It encodes CASSQDARGTDTQYF.

As concerns this clone: Other DNA sequences in this sample translate to the same CDR3. The rearrangement uses TRBV5-1 and TRBJ1-1; D is ambiguous. The CDR3 sequence is 13 residues long. The germline gives CDR1 SGHRS, CDR2 YFSETQ. V was trimmed by 0 bases and J by 2 bases, leaving 5 bases between them. In DNA, the CDR3 is TGCGCCAGCAGCTTGGCGGGAAACACTGAAGCTTTCTTT. Its protein is CASSLAGNTEAFF.